A selection of T cell receptor beta chains follows, all from one sample in a study of blood T cell repertoires in COVID-19. Method: immunoSEQ multiplex PCR; TCRdb's copy keeps in-frame clones and lacks some. Among 130,000 to 150,000 clones, 70% to 85% were seen once, and the ten largest hold about 10%. Sequencing was carried out using peripheral blood. These TCRs come from a man aged 55 to 70 with active or convalescent COVID-19. The CDR3 runs from the conserved cysteine through the conserved F or W. Each record gives: CDR3 length, V gene, J gene, D gene, clone size, CDR3 protein, CDR3 DNA. A D gene is named only where the DNA matches it firmly. The size of a clone is reported for some rows only, either as once, few or many, or as a class for expanded clones.

>13|TRBV28|TRBJ2-1|-|-
CASSWTVVYEQFF
TGTGCCAGCAGTTGGACAGTGGTATATGAGCAGTTCTTC
>14|TRBV19|TRBJ2-5|TRBD1|-
CASRGQGAGETQYF
TGTGCCAGTAGGGGACAGGGGGCAGGGGAGACCCAGTACTTC
>15|TRBV7-2|TRBJ2-5|TRBD2|-
CASSLTAGGRETQYF
TGTGCCAGCAGCTTAACGGCGGGGGGGCGGGAGACCCAGTACTTC
>16|TRBV6-5|TRBJ2-2|-|-
CASSWLAVVVPGELFF
TGTGCCAGCAGTTGGCTAGCCGTAGTCGTACCCGGGGAGCTGTTTTTT
>15|TRBV5-1|TRBJ2-2|TRBD2|once
CASQNLAANTGELFF
TGCGCCAGCCAGAACCTAGCGGCGAACACCGGGGAGCTGTTTTTT
>15|TRBV19|TRBJ2-5|-|-
CASSKKRQLQETQYF
TGTGCCAGTAGTAAAAAAAGACAGCTCCAAGAGACCCAGTACTTC
>13|TRBV5-1|TRBJ2-4|-|-
CASSLDSKNIQYF
TGCGCCAGCAGCTTGGACAGCAAAAACATTCAGTACTTC
>16|TRBV13|TRBJ2-3|TRBD2|-
CASGDRTSGSTDTQYF
TGTGCCAGCGGGGATCGGACTAGCGGAAGCACAGATACGCAGTATTTT
>15|TRBV11-2|TRBJ2-3|TRBD2|-
CASSFIAGGTDTQYF
TGTGCCAGCAGCTTTATAGCGGGGGGCACAGATACGCAGTATTTT
>16|TRBV19|TRBJ1-1|TRBD1|-
CASRAGTGGFGTEAFF
TGTGCCAGTAGAGCCGGGACAGGGGGCTTCGGCACTGAAGCTTTCTTT
>12|TRBV6-6|TRBJ2-7|-|-
CATQGESYEQYF
TGTGCCACCCAGGGCGAATCCTACGAGCAGTACTTC
>14|TRBV6-5|TRBJ2-1|TRBD2|-
CASSYSLAANEQFF
TGTGCCAGCAGTTACTCGCTAGCGGCCAATGAGCAGTTCTTC
>11|TRBV6-6|TRBJ2-7|-|few
CASSYSDEQYF
TGTGCCAGCAGTTACAGCGACGAGCAGTACTTC
>15|TRBV6-6|TRBJ2-7|TRBD1|-
CASSSRGTGDYEQYF
TGTGCCAGCAGCTCCAGGGGGACAGGGGACTACGAGCAGTACTTC